What follows is one TCR beta chain and its context. Method: immunoSEQ multiplex PCR; TCRdb's copy keeps in-frame clones and lacks some. The sample has about 55,000 clones, around nine tenths seen once. The record originates from a study of OX40 agonist ivuxolimab in advanced cancers. A history of autoimmune disease or systemic immunosuppression excluded patients. This clonotype was obtained from an adult with an advanced solid tumor such as melanoma, head and neck, liver or kidney cancer. This specimen consisted of CD4+ or CD8+ T cells sorted from blood, obtained in a trial of the OX40 agonist ivuxolimab.

Written as DNA, the CDR3 is TGTGCCAGCCACCCCCCGTCCATCTCTGGAAACACCATATATTTT. This gives the protein CASHPPSISGNTIYF. This chain links TRBV28 with TRBJ1-3; the D is unclear. The CDR3 loop spans 15 amino acids. Trimming stripped 8 bases from V and 0 bases from J, with 14 bases between. Germline loops: CDR1 MDHEN, CDR2 SYDVKM.